The T cell receptor beta chain described here comes from a study of blood T cell repertoires in COVID-19. Across the study: PBMCs, B-cell-depleted T cells, or T cells provided the cDNA or gDNA that made up the material.

This CDR3 is 14 amino acids long. V lost 3 bases and J lost 7; bases outside the gene matches: 9. Germline CDR1 reads DFQATT; CDR2 reads SNEGSKA (reference sequence). The Seattle patients, enrolled during active infection, were followed longitudinally. As processed by the authors: Scientists estimated how many nucleated cells there were by amplifying reference gene primers. TCRdb keeps only in-frame clones here, not all; method: immunoSEQ multiplex PCR. V, J and clone size are taken as reported in that table, and D and trimming were inferred from the DNA itself. The sample consists of under 400,000 clones, approximately 89% of them appearing once.

The sequence was collected from a young woman with COVID-19, enrolled during active disease. The material sequenced was peripheral blood. The gene calls are TRBV20-1 and TRBJ1-5; the match to TRBD1 covers 7 bases. CDR3 sequence reads: CSASDRAVGQPQHF. The CDR3 DNA is TGCAGTGCTAGTGACAGGGCCGTGGGGCAGCCCCAGCATTTT.